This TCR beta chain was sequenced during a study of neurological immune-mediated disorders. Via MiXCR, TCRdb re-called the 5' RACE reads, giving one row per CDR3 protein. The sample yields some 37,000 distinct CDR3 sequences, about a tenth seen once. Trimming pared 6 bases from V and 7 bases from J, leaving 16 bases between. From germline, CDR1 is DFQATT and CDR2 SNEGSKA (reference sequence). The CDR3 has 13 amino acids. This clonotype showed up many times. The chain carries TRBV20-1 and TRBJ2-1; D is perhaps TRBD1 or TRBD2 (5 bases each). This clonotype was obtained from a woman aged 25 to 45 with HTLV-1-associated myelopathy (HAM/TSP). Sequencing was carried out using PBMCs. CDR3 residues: CSARGPAGNEQFF. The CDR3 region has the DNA TGCAGTGCACGGGGCCCCGCTGGGAATGAGCAGTTCTTC.